This TCR beta chain stems from a study of blood T cell repertoires in COVID-19. About the research overall: Samples of COVID-19 (acute and convalescent) were obtained from the United States, Italy and Spain. PBMCs, B-cell-depleted T cells, or T cells were the source of the cDNA or gDNA that made up the material.

The authors' processing: Nucleated cell counts were estimated from reference gene primer amplification. The data were produced by immunoSEQ multiplex PCR, yet TCRdb's version contains in-frame clones alone and is incomplete. The V and J calls and the clone size are those of that table, but D and trimming were determined from the DNA. The sample contains 270,000 or so clones, around 85% of which appear only once. Between the trimmed V and J ends, which lost 2 bases and 2 bases, there was a span of 12 bases. Germline CDR1 reads MNHEY; CDR2 reads SVGAGI. This CDR3 comprises 15 residues. Seattle participants joined during active infection and were tracked over time.

The receptor comes from a human donor with COVID-19, enrolled during active disease. The donor label of this sample is uncertain. This chain uses TRBV6-5 with TRBJ1-1; perhaps TRBD1 as D (5 bases). Sequenced: peripheral blood. The CDR3 spells CASSYQGLGNTEAFF. The CDR3 DNA sequence: TGTGCCAGCAGTTACCAGGGCTTGGGAAACACTGAAGCTTTCTTT.